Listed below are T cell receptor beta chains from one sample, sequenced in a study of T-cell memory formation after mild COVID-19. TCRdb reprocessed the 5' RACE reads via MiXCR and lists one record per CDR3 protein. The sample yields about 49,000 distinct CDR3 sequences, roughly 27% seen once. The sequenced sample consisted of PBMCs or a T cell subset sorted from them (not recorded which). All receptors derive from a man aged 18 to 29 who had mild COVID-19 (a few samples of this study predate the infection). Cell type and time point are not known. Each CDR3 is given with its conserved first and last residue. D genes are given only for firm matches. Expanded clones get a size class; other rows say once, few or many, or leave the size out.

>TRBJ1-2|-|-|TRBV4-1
CASSQVRDAEGYTF
TGCGCCAGCAGCCAAGTTAGGGATGCGGAGGGCTACACCTTC
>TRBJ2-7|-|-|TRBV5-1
CASAPYRSSYEQYF
TGCGCCAGCGCCCCATACAGGAGCTCCTACGAGCAGTACTTC
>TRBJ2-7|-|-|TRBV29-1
CSVIHRESREQYF
TGCAGCGTGATCCACAGGGAATCTCGTGAGCAGTACTTC
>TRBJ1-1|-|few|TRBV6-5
CASSYSSGQRGAFF
TGTGCCAGCAGTTACTCGTCAGGACAGCGGGGAGCTTTCTTT
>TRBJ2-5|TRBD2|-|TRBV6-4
CASSLIAGAGETQYF
TGTGCCAGCAGTCTTATAGCGGGGGCCGGGGAGACCCAGTACTTC
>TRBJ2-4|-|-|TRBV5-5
CASSDGGRAKNIQYF
TGTGCCAGCAGCGACGGGGGCAGGGCCAAAAACATTCAGTACTTC
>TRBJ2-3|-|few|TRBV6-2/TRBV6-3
CASSNTGSTDTQYF
TGTGCCAGCAGTAACACTGGAAGCACAGATACGCAGTATTTT
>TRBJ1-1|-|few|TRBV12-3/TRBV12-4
CASRRRGTEAFF
TGTGCCAGCAGACGCAGGGGAACTGAAGCTTTCTTT
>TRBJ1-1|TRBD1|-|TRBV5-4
CASSSGGAEAFF
TGTGCCAGCAGCTCAGGGGGAGCTGAAGCTTTCTTT
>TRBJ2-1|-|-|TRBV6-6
CASSYSLAINEQFF
TGTGCCAGCAGTTACAGCCTAGCTATCAATGAGCAGTTCTTC
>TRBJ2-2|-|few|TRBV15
CATSRVRVAGELFF
TGTGCCACCAGCAGAGTCAGGGTGGCCGGGGAGCTGTTTTTT
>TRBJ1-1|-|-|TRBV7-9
CASSLDPGRGSDTEAFF
TGTGCCAGCAGCTTAGACCCGGGACGAGGATCGGATACTGAAGCTTTCTTT
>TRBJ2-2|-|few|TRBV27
CASSFGGGPGELFF
TGTGCCAGCAGTTTCGGGGGCGGCCCCGGGGAGCTGTTTTTT
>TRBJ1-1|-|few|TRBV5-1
CASRGALGTEAFF
TGCGCCAGCAGAGGGGCACTGGGCACTGAAGCTTTCTTT
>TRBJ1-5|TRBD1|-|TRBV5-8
CASSLPDRGRDQPQHF
TGTGCCAGCAGCCTACCCGACAGGGGTCGGGATCAGCCCCAGCATTTT
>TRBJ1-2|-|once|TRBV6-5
CASSTGILGGYTF
TGTGCCAGCAGTACAGGGATCCTTGGAGGCTACACCTTC
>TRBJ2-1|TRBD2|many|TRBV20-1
CSATPGLAGNEQFF
TGCAGTGCGACTCCGGGACTAGCGGGCAATGAGCAGTTCTTC
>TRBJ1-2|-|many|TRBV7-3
CASSLDRKDGYTF
TGTGCCAGCAGCTTAGATAGAAAGGACGGCTACACCTTC
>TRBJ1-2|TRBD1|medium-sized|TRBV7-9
CASSDGQGADGYTF
TGTGCCAGCAGCGACGGACAGGGGGCTGATGGCTACACCTTC
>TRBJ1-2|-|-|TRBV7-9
CASSLWVMGNHGYTF
TGTGCCAGCAGCTTATGGGTAATGGGAAATCATGGCTACACCTTC
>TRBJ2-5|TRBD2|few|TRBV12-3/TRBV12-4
CASSSGLAGGTYQETQYF
TGTGCCAGCAGCTCCGGACTAGCGGGGGGTACCTACCAAGAGACCCAGTACTTC
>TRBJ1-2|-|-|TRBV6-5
CASTRGRKGYTF
TGTGCCAGCACCCGAGGGCGTAAGGGCTACACCTTC
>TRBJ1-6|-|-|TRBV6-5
CASRQGGPLHF
TGTGCCAGCAGACAGGGTGGACCCCTCCACTTT
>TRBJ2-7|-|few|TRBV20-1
CSAKSQGIKYEQYF
TGCAGTGCCAAATCCCAGGGGATCAAATACGAGCAGTACTTC